Listed below are T cell receptor beta chains from one sample, sequenced in a study of chemoradiotherapy in HPV16-positive cancers. Some clones are missing from TCRdb's copy, which holds only in-frame ones; the method was immunoSEQ multiplex PCR. The table records 9,500 to 15,000 clones, 90% of them present only once. The material was obtained from a patient who underwent chemoradiotherapy. The receptor source for this set is a human donor with HPV-associated anogenital cancer. The CDR3 runs from the conserved cysteine through the conserved F or W. A D gene is named only where the DNA matches it firmly. Not all rows give a size; the values are once, few, many and, for expanded clones, a class.

>TRBV30|NA|TRBJ1-2|once
TGTGCCTGGAGCGGGGGGAGCTACTATGGCTACACCTTC
CAWSGGSYYGYTF
>TRBV30|NA|TRBJ1-2|NA
TGTGCCTGGTCCGCTCAGCCGCGACAGGGCTACACCTTC
CAWSAQPRQGYTF
>TRBV25-1|TRBD1|TRBJ2-1|NA
TGTGCCAGCAACAAACAGGGGGCTACCTACAATGAGCAGTTCTTC
CASNKQGATYNEQFF
>TRBV5-1|TRBD2|TRBJ2-5|NA
TGCGCCAGCGGATTGGAACCCGGACTAGCGGGAGGGAGGGAGACCCAGTACTTC
CASGLEPGLAGGRETQYF
>TRBV19|NA|TRBJ1-5|once
TGTGCCACCGCGGGGGATAGCAATCAGCCCCAGCATTTT
CATAGDSNQPQHF
>TRBV30|NA|TRBJ1-1|NA
TGTGCCTTCCGAGGGGAGGGCACTGAAGCTTTCTTT
CAFRGEGTEAFF
>TRBV10-3|TRBD2|TRBJ2-6|once
TGTGCCATCAGGCCTCTAGCGGCCAGCTCTGGGGCCAACGTCCTGACTTTC
CAIRPLAASSGANVLTF
>TRBV5-1|NA|TRBJ2-7|NA
TGCGCCAGCAACCCAGGCCGTGCAAGCGGTACCTACGAGCAGTACTTC
CASNPGRASGTYEQYF
>TRBV6-5|NA|TRBJ1-2|once
TGTGCCAGCAGCGACGTCGGGGGCCATGGCTACACCTTC
CASSDVGGHGYTF
>TRBV6-1|TRBD1|TRBJ2-7|NA
TGTGCCAGCAGTGAAGCCCTGGGACAGGGGCTTAACGAGCAGTACTTC
CASSEALGQGLNEQYF
>TRBV15|NA|TRBJ1-4|NA
TGTGCCACCAGCAGAGATCCTAGGACGGCTAATGAAAAACTGTTTTTT
CATSRDPRTANEKLFF
>TRBV7-2|NA|TRBJ1-2|once
TGTGCCAGCAGCTTAGCCCCTTTACAGAGTAACTATGGCTACACCTTC
CASSLAPLQSNYGYTF
>TRBV5-1|TRBD2|TRBJ2-5|NA
TGCGCCAGCAGCTGGACAACTAGCGGGAGAGAGACCCAGTACTTC
CASSWTTSGRETQYF
>TRBV14|TRBD2|TRBJ2-1|NA
TGTGCCAGCAGCCCACGGACTAGCGGTACGAACAATGAGCAGTTCTTC
CASSPRTSGTNNEQFF
>TRBV7-8|NA|TRBJ2-7|NA
TGTGCCAGCAGCTTAGGCGCCCATTCACCTTCCTACGAGCAGTACTTC
CASSLGAHSPSYEQYF
>TRBV5-4|NA|TRBJ1-2|once
TGTGCCAGCAGCGCCCAGGGAGGGGGGGGCGAAGGCTATGGCTACACCTTC
CASSAQGGGGEGYGYTF